This T cell receptor beta chain was captured by sequencing in a study of blood T cell repertoires in COVID-19. Under the authors' procedure: Estimates of nucleated cell counts were drawn from the amplification of reference gene primers. Here immunoSEQ multiplex PCR was the method, and the copy in TCRdb shows in-frame clones only, minus some. That table is the source of V, J and clone size, and D and trimming were worked out from the DNA. This sample has 150,000 to 160,000 clones, with approximately 80% found just once. The germline V and J ends were trimmed by 6 bases and 2 bases, with 11 bases remaining between them. This CDR3 has 14 residues. CDR1 and CDR2 (germline): SNHLY, FYNNEI.

The sequenced material came from peripheral blood. This receptor was identified in a woman in her fifties or sixties with COVID-19, enrolled during active disease. V usage is TRBV2 and J usage is TRBJ1-5; D call uncertain. For the CDR3, the DNA is TGTGCCAGCAGCGACATGATAGGCAATCAGCCCCAGCATTTT. Amino acid sequence: CASSDMIGNQPQHF.